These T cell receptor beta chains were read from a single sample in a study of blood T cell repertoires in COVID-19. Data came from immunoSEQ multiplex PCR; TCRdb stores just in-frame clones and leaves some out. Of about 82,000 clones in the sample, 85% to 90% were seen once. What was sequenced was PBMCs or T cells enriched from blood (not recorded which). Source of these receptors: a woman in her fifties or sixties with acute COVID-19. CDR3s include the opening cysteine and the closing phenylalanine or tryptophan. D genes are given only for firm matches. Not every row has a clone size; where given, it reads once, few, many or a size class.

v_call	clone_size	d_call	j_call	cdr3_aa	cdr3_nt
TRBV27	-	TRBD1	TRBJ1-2	CASSKGQGGLYGYTF	TGTGCCAGCAGTAAGGGACAGGGAGGGCTCTATGGCTACACCTTC
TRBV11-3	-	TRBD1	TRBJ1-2	CASSLGTGYRYGYTF	TGTGCCAGCAGCTTAGGGACAGGGTATCGCTATGGCTACACCTTC
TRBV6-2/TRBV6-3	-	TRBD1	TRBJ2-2	CASSFGQGAGTGELFF	TGTGCCAGCAGTTTTGGACAGGGGGCAGGCACCGGGGAGCTGTTTTTT
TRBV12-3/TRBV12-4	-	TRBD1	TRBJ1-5	CASRQGVGQPQHF	TGTGCCAGCCGACAGGGGGTAGGCCAGCCCCAGCATTTT
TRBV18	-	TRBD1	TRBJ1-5	CASSQNDRASNQPQHF	TGTGCCAGCTCACAAAACGACAGGGCTAGCAATCAGCCCCAGCATTTT
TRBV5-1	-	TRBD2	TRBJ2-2	CASSLGGSAGELFF	TGCGCCAGCAGCTTGGGCGGGAGCGCCGGGGAGCTGTTTTTT
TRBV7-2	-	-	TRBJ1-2	CASSLVATVINYGYTF	TGTGCCAGCAGCTTAGTGGCGACAGTTATAAACTATGGCTACACCTTC
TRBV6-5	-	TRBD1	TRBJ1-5	CASSPVTGSNQPQHF	TGTGCCAGCAGCCCCGTGACAGGGAGCAATCAGCCCCAGCATTTT
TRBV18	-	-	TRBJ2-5	CASSPRAHQETQYF	TGTGCCAGCTCACCACGGGCCCACCAGGAGACCCAGTACTTC
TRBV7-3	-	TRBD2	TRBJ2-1	CASTSARTSRPYNEQFF	TGTGCCAGCACCTCCGCTAGGACTAGCCGTCCCTACAATGAGCAGTTCTTC
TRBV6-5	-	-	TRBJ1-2	CASAPGGYTF	TGTGCCAGCGCTCCAGGTGGCTACACCTTC
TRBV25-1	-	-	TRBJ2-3	CASSVDKLDTDTQYF	TGTGCCAGTTCAGTTGACAAGCTTGACACAGATACGCAGTATTTT
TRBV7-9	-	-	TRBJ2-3	CASSLLLTDTQYF	TGTGCCAGCAGTTTACTTTTGACAGATACGCAGTATTTT
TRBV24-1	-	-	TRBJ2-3	CATSDRTSTDTQYF	TGTGCCACCTCAGACAGGACTAGCACAGATACGCAGTATTTT
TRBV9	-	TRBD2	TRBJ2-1	CASSSRVYSGGEQFF	TGTGCCAGCAGCTCCCGGGTTTACAGCGGGGGTGAGCAGTTCTTC
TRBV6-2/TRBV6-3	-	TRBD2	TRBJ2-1	CASSPGGGRSNNEQFF	TGTGCCAGCAGCCCCGGGGGGGGTAGATCCAACAATGAGCAGTTCTTC
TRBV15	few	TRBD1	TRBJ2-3	CATSRERQGSDTQYF	TGTGCCACCAGCAGGGAACGACAGGGGTCAGATACGCAGTATTTT
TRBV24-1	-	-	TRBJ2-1	CAVQASTNEQFF	TGTGCCGTCCAGGCCTCTACCAATGAGCAGTTCTTC
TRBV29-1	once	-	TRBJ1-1	CSVDGQVTKAFF	TGCAGCGTTGATGGGCAGGTGACTAAAGCTTTCTTT
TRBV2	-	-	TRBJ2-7	CASRGDTAYEQYF	TGTGCCAGCAGGGGGGACACTGCCTACGAGCAGTACTTC
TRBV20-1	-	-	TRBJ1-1	CSALLNTEAFF	TGCAGTGCCCTGTTGAACACTGAAGCTTTCTTT
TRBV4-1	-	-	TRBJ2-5	CASSRGPQETQYF	TGCGCCAGCAGCCGCGGGCCTCAAGAGACCCAGTACTTC
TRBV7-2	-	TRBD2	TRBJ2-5	CASSYRGGQETQYF	TGTGCCAGCAGCTACCGGGGGGGCCAAGAGACCCAGTACTTC
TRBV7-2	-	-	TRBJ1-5	CASSLDRNQPQHF	TGTGCCAGCAGCTTAGACAGAAATCAGCCCCAGCATTTT
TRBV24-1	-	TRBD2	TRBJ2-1	CATSEAGGVDNEQFF	TGTGCCACCAGTGAAGCGGGAGGTGTAGACAATGAGCAGTTCTTC
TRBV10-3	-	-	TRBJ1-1	CAISEHRGMTEAFF	TGTGCCATCAGTGAGCATCGGGGTATGACTGAAGCTTTCTTT
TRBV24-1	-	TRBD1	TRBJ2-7	CATSDPRQGVYEQYF	TGTGCCACCAGTGATCCGAGACAGGGGGTCTACGAGCAGTACTTC
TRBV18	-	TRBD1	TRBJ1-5	CASSPRVSGQGDQPQHF	TGTGCCAGCTCACCAAGGGTTTCGGGACAGGGGGATCAGCCCCAGCATTTT
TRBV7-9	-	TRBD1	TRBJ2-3	CASSIGQDFRDTQYF	TGTGCCAGCAGCATAGGACAGGATTTTCGAGATACGCAGTATTTT
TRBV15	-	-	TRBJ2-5	CATTEERAGYRFQETQYF	TGTGCCACCACCGAAGAGAGAGCAGGGTACCGCTTCCAAGAGACCCAGTACTTC
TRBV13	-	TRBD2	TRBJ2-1	CASSLESSGVNNEQFF	TGTGCCAGCAGCTTAGAGTCTAGCGGGGTAAACAATGAGCAGTTCTTC
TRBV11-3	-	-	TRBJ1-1	CASSATGNTEAFF	TGTGCCAGCAGCGCCACAGGGAACACTGAAGCTTTCTTT
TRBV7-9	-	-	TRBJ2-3	CASSLGGLPTDTQYF	TGTGCCAGCAGCTTAGGGGGACTTCCCACAGATACGCAGTATTTT
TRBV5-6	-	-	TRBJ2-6	CASSFRPSSGANVLTF	TGTGCCAGCAGCTTTCGCCCGAGCTCTGGGGCCAACGTCCTGACTTTC
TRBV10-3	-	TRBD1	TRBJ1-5	CAISNRDREDQPQHF	TGTGCCATCAGCAACCGGGACAGGGAGGATCAGCCCCAGCATTTT
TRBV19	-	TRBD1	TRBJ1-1	CASSRDRDTEAFF	TGTGCCAGTAGCAGGGACAGGGACACTGAAGCTTTCTTT
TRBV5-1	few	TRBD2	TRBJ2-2	CASSFLVGEGNTGELFF	TGCGCCAGCAGCTTCCTAGTCGGGGAGGGGAACACCGGGGAGCTGTTTTTT
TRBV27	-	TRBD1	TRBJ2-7	CASSSPARQGYEQYF	TGTGCCAGCAGTTCGCCAGCCCGACAGGGATACGAGCAGTACTTC
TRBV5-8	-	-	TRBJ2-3	CASSLGGAGTDTQYF	TGTGCCAGCAGCTTAGGGGGTGCGGGCACAGATACGCAGTATTTT
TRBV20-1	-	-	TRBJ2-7	CSAFQGYEQYF	TGCAGTGCTTTTCAGGGGTACGAGCAGTACTTC
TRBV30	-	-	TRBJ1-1	CAWSVKLDTEAFF	TGTGCCTGGAGTGTAAAGTTAGACACTGAAGCTTTCTTT
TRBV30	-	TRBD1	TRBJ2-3	CAWQPGTADPSTDTQYF	TGTGCCTGGCAACCCGGGACAGCCGACCCTAGCACAGATACGCAGTATTTT
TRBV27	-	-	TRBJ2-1	CASSLTRGLAYNEQFF	TGTGCCAGCAGCCTTACAAGGGGGCTAGCGTACAATGAGCAGTTCTTC
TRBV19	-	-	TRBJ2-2	CASSRLGGDTGELFF	TGTGCCAGTAGCAGGCTGGGAGGAGACACCGGGGAGCTGTTTTTT
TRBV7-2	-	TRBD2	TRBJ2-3	CASSLAAGVADTQYF	TGTGCCAGCAGCTTAGCAGCGGGAGTAGCAGATACGCAGTATTTT
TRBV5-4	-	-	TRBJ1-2	CASSLAVLPSGYTF	TGTGCCAGCAGCTTGGCTGTGTTACCTAGTGGCTACACCTTC
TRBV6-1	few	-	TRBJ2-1	CASSGPQGWNSYNEQFF	TGTGCCAGCAGTGGCCCACAGGGTTGGAATTCCTACAATGAGCAGTTCTTC
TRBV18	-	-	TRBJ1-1	CASSPQTGGTEAFF	TGTGCCAGCTCACCACAGACCGGGGGGACTGAAGCTTTCTTT
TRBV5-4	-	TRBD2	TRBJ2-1	CASSTGTSNWEEQFF	TGTGCCAGCAGCACCGGGACTAGTAATTGGGAAGAGCAGTTCTTC
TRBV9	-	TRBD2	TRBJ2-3	CASKKRTSGEDTQYF	TGTGCCAGCAAGAAGAGGACTAGCGGGGAAGATACGCAGTATTTT
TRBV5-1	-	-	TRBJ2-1	CASSLAQGSYNEQFF	TGCGCCAGCAGCTTGGCCCAGGGGTCCTACAATGAGCAGTTCTTC
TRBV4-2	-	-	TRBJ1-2	CASSPAEGSYGYTF	TGTGCCAGCAGCCCAGCTGAGGGTAGCTATGGCTACACCTTC
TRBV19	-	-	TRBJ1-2	CASSDPDYGYTF	TGTGCCAGTAGTGATCCGGACTATGGCTACACCTTC
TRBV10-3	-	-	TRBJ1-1	CAIRDQGGTEAFF	TGTGCCATCAGGGACCAGGGTGGCACTGAAGCTTTCTTT
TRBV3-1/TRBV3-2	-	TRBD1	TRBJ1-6	CASSQVRDRGNSPLHF	TGTGCCAGCAGCCAAGTAAGGGACAGGGGGAATTCACCCCTCCACTTT
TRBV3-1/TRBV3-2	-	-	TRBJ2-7	CASSHTPGHHSYEQYF	TGTGCCAGCAGCCATACTCCAGGACACCATTCCTACGAGCAGTACTTC
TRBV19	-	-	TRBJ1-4	CASSIYSSNEKLFF	TGTGCCAGTAGTATTTACAGTTCTAATGAAAAACTGTTTTTT
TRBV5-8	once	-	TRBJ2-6	CASSLGRDSGANVLTF	TGTGCCAGCAGCTTGGGGCGGGACTCTGGGGCCAACGTCCTGACTTTC
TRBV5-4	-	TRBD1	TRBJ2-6	CASSVRQGSGANVLTF	TGTGCCAGCAGCGTGAGACAGGGGTCTGGGGCCAACGTCCTGACTTTC